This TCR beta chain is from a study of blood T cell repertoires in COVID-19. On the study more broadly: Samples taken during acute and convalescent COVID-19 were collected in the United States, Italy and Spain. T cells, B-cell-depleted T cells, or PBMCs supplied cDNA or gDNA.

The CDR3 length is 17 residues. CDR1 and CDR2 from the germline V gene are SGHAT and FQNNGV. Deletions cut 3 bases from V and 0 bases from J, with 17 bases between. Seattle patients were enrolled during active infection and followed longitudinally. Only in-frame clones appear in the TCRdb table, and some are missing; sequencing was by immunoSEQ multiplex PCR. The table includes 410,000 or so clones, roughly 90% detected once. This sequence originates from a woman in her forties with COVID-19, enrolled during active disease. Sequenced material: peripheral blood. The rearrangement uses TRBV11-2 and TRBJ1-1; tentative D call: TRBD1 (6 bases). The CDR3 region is CASSFLQGGGLNTEAFF. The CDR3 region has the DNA TGTGCCAGCAGCTTTCTTCAAGGTGGGGGCTTGAACACTGAAGCTTTCTTT.